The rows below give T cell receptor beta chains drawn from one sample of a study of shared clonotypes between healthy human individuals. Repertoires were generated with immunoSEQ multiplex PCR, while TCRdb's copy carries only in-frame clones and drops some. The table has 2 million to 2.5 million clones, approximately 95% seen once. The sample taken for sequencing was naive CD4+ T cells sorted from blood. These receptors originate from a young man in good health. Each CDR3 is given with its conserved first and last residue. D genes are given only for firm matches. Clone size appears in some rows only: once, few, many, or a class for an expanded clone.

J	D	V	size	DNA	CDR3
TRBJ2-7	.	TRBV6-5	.	TGTGCCAGCAGTTACCTAGGGGCCGGCAGCTACGAGCAGTACTTC	CASSYLGAGSYEQYF
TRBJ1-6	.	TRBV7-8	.	TGTGCCAGCAGCCCAGGGCTTTTGAATTCACCCCTCCACTTT	CASSPGLLNSPLHF
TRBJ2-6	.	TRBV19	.	TGTGCCAGTAGTATATTGGACTCTGGGGCCAACGTCCTGACTTTC	CASSILDSGANVLTF
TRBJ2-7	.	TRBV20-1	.	TGCAGTGCCTTCGGGGGCGAGCAGTACTTC	CSAFGGEQYF
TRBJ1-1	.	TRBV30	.	TGTGCCTGGAGTGTTGGGGGGGGTAGCTTGAACACTGAAGCTTTCTTT	CAWSVGGGSLNTEAFF
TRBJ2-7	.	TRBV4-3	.	TGCGCCAGCAGCCAAGTGCTGGGGCCCTACGAGCAGTACTTC	CASSQVLGPYEQYF
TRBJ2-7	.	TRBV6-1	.	TGTGCCAGCAGTCCAGAGTCCCTAATCACCTACGAGCAGTACTTC	CASSPESLITYEQYF
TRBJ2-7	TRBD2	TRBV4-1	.	TGCGCCAGCAGCTATCTTCCGGGACTAGCGGGAGTTCCCCACGAGCAGTACTTC	CASSYLPGLAGVPHEQYF
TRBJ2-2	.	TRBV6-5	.	TGTGCCAGCAGGACTAGGTCCCAAGGAGCCGGGGAGCTGTTTTTT	CASRTRSQGAGELFF
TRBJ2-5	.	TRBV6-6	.	TGTGCCAGCAGCCGGATTTATGAGACCCAGTACTTC	CASSRIYETQYF
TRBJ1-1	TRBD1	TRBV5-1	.	TGCGCCAGCAGCTTGGGGACAGGGGGCACTGAAGCTTTCTTT	CASSLGTGGTEAFF
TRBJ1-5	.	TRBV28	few	TGTGCCAGCAATGAGGGACGGAGGAGCAATCAGCCCCAGCATTTT	CASNEGRRSNQPQHF
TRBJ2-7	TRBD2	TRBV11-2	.	TGTGCCAGCAGGAAACCCGGACTAGCGGGAGTTGAGCAGTACTTC	CASRKPGLAGVEQYF
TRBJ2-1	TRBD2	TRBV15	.	TGTGCCACCAGCGAGGGCGGGGGGAGGTACAATGAGCAGTTCTTC	CATSEGGGRYNEQFF
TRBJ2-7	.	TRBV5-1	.	TGCGCCAGCAGCTTGGCCGTCGGGGGCGAGCAGTACTTC	CASSLAVGGEQYF
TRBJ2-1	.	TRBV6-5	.	TGTGCCAGCAGTATAGGGGCGCTAGCGACGAATGAGCAGTTCTTC	CASSIGALATNEQFF
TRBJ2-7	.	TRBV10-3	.	TGTGCCACCGGCCCTCGGGGCGAGCAGTACTTC	CATGPRGEQYF
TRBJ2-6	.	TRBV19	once	TGTGCCAGTAGTATCGGGGGCGGCTCTGGGGCCAACGTCCTGACTTTC	CASSIGGGSGANVLTF
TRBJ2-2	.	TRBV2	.	TGTGCCAGCTTGGTAGCTACCACCGGGGAGCTGTTTTTT	CASLVATTGELFF
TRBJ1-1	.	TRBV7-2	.	TGTGCCAGCAGCGCAAGGACGGAGAACACTGAAGCTTTCTTT	CASSARTENTEAFF
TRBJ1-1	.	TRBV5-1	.	TGCGCCAGCAGCCCCGGTGGGACCGGGAACACTGAAGCTTTCTTT	CASSPGGTGNTEAFF
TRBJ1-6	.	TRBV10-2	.	TGCGCCAGCAGTGAGTCCCCGACCCGCTCCTATAATTCACCCCTCCACTTT	CASSESPTRSYNSPLHF
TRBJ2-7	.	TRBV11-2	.	TGTGCCAGCAGCTCCGGACTTGGAGGTGTGGGCGAGCAGTACTTC	CASSSGLGGVGEQYF
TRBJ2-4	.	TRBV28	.	TGTGCCAGCAGTACCGCCCGTCGAAGGGGGGGTAACATTCAGTACTTC	CASSTARRRGGNIQYF
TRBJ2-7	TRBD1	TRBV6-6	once	TGTGCCAGCAGAGGGACAGGGTACCACGAGCAGTACTTC	CASRGTGYHEQYF
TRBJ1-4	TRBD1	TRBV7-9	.	TGTGCCAGCAGCCCCGGACAGGGGGCGAATGAAAAACTGTTTTTT	CASSPGQGANEKLFF
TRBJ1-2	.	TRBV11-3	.	TGTGCCAGCAGCTTAGTTCTAATAGGACACTCGCGCTATGGCTACACCTTC	CASSLVLIGHSRYGYTF
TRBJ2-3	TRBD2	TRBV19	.	TGTGCCAGTAGTAAGCTAGCGGCTAGCGGGGATACGCAGTATTTT	CASSKLAASGDTQYF
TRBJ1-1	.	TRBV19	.	TGTGCCAGTAGTATCCTCCTGGGGAGGGAGAACACTGAAGCTTTCTTT	CASSILLGRENTEAFF
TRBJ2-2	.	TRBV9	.	TGTGCCAGCAGCGTAGTAGAGAACACCGGGGAGCTGTTTTTT	CASSVVENTGELFF
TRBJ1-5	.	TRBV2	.	TGTGCCAGCAGTGAAGGGGGGTTTCAGCCCCAGCATTTT	CASSEGGFQPQHF
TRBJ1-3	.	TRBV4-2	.	TGTGCCAGCAGCCAAGACGGGGCCGACTCTGGAAACACCATATATTTT	CASSQDGADSGNTIYF